The entry below describes one T cell receptor beta chain. Original processing methods: For nucleated cells, counts were estimated from reference gene primer amplification. TCRdb keeps only in-frame clones here, not all; method: immunoSEQ multiplex PCR. V and J calls plus clone size are reproduced from that table; the DNA served to infer D and trimming. The repertoire holds about 140,000 clones, with approximately 84% as singletons. The data derive from a study of blood T cell repertoires in COVID-19. Study details: COVID-19 samples from acute and convalescent phases originated in the United States, Italy and Spain. PBMCs, B-cell-depleted T cells, or T cells were the source of the cDNA or gDNA that made up the material.

The ends were cut back, 3 bases at V and 0 bases at J, with 8 bases in the middle. The germline V gene has CDR1 KGHSH and CDR2 LQKENI. The CDR3 runs 15 residues. V usage is TRBV18 and J usage is TRBJ1-4; a weak D match, TRBD1 (6 bases). The TCR was taken from a woman aged 60-70 years with acute or convalescent COVID-19. The specimen sequenced was peripheral blood. The CDR3 loop is CASSPNRATNEKLFF. The CDR3 nucleotides read TGTGCCAGCTCACCTAACAGGGCAACTAATGAAAAACTGTTTTTT.